These 6 T cell receptor beta chains share one sample of origin, sequenced in a study of shared clonotypes between healthy human individuals. Produced via immunoSEQ multiplex PCR; TCRdb's table is partial and in-frame only. Of 850,000 to 1,200,000 clones in the sample, approximately 68% were seen once. Sequenced sample: memory CD4+ T cells sorted from blood. This sample's subset: CD45RA-negative fraction. The receptor set was obtained from a man in his late teens or twenties in good health.

This sequence joins TRBV12-5 and TRBJ2-3; possibly TRBD1 or TRBD2 for D (5 bases each). The germline CDR1 and CDR2 sequences are LGHNT and FRNRAP. Deletions cut 5 bases from V and 2 bases from J, with 8 bases between. This CDR3 is 13 amino acids long. As DNA, the CDR3 is TGTGCTAGTGGTAGGGGACCCACAGATACGCAGTATTTT. The encoded protein is CASGRGPTDTQYF.

Regarding this clone: Other DNA sequences in the same sample also yield this CDR3. The CDR3 sequence is CSARRYNEQFF. CDR3 DNA: TGCAGTGCTAGGCGCTACAATGAGCAGTTCTTC. The chain carries TRBV20-1 and TRBJ2-1; D remains unclear. V was shortened by 3 bases and J by 3 bases, with 3 bases between the two germline ends. The germline CDR1 and CDR2 sequences are DFQATT and SNEGSKA (reference sequence). The CDR3 consists of 11 residues.

This clone occurred a few times. This chain uses TRBV7-8 with TRBJ2-1; perhaps TRBD2 as D (7 bases). Trimming removed 1 base at V and 5 bases at J, with 15 bases between. CDR3 length: 16 amino acids. CDR1 and CDR2 from the germline V gene are SGHVS and FQNEAQ. In DNA, the CDR3 is TGTGCCAGCAGCTTAGTGGGCGGGGGCTACAACAATGAGCAGTTCTTC. This translates into CASSLVGGGYNNEQFF.

This chain connects TRBV7-9 to TRBJ2-1; tentatively, D is TRBD2 (6 bases). The CDR3 is 15 amino acids. Germline V CDR1 and CDR2: SEHNR, FQNEAQ (reference sequence). Trimming removed 5 bases at V and 2 bases at J, with 13 bases between. The CDR3 is CASSLRDSAYNEQFF. CDR3 nucleotide sequence: TGTGCCAGCAGCCTCCGGGACTCCGCCTACAATGAGCAGTTCTTC. The complete variable domain, with remaining parts taken from reference TRBV7-9 and TRBJ2-1, reads DTGVSQNPRHKITKRGQNVTFRCDPISEHNRLYWYRQTLGQGPEFLTYFQNEAQLEKSRLLSDRFSAERPKGSFSTLEIQRTEQGDSAMYLCASSLRDSAYNEQFFGPGTRLTVL.

V usage is TRBV2 and J usage is TRBJ1-5; weak D call: TRBD1 (5 bases). Trimming removed 5 bases from V and 1 base from J, with 12 bases in between. The CDR3 contains 15 residues. From germline, CDR1 is SNHLY and CDR2 FYNNEI. The CDR3 coding sequence is TGTGCCAGCAGTCCCCAGGGATTCAGCAATCAGCCCCAGCATTTT. Amino acid sequence: CASSPQGFSNQPQHF.

In its sample, this clone was seen a few times. The chain recombines TRBV6-1 with TRBJ2-5; 10 nucleotides agree with TRBD2. The germline V gene has CDR1 MNHNS and CDR2 SASEGT. The CDR3 totals 15 residues. V lost 6 bases to trimming and J lost 1 base; unmatched junction nucleotides: 5. The CDR3 loop is CASRLAGGPQETQYF. In DNA form, the CDR3 reads TGTGCCAGCAGGTTAGCGGGGGGTCCCCAAGAGACCCAGTACTTC.